The clone carrying this T cell receptor (beta chain) occurred a few times. Generated by immunoSEQ multiplex PCR, the TCRdb table keeps only in-frame clones and is missing some. The sample consists of approximately 94,000 clones, about 81% of them appearing once. The record originates from a study of control samples from healthy donors and cancer patients. This CDR3 region has 17 residues. V lost 3 bases and J lost 7, with 24 bases in between. CDR1 and CDR2 from the germline V gene are LGHDT and YNNKEL (reference sequence). The TCR comes from a man between 65 and 79 years old with lung cancer. Material for sequencing was PBMCs. The chain joins TRBV3-1 (or the pseudogene TRBV3-2) to TRBJ1-2; D may be TRBD1 (6 bases). The CDR3 bases are TGTGCCAGCAGCCATCTAACCACAGGGTTCAGATATGGTGGCTACACCTTC. Translating it yields CASSHLTTGFRYGGYTF.